This T cell receptor beta chain was found in a study of patients and donors after allogeneic stem cell transplantation (TCRdb year 2020). Library preparation was by RT-PCR. Sequencing instrument: NextSeq 550. TCRdb handled the public reads itself, with Q25 trimming in fastp and clone calling in MiXCR, and kept productive beta chains. Entries are consolidated by CDR3 protein sequence, retaining the most common genes and DNA. In this sample the table shows hundreds of thousands of distinct CDR3 sequences, under 20% of which occur a single time. 7.2% of the sample goes to the ten largest clones. There are a few counts of this clonotype. Its binding antigen is unknown. Qualities for individual bases were not recorded, and no much larger clone is one base off. There are 16 amino acids in the CDR3, from cysteine to phenylalanine inclusive. The sequence is cut down to CDR3 DNA, 48 bases in frame from base 1. Trimming leaves V shorter by 7 bases and J shorter by 0 bases, with the junction holding 7 bases beyond the gene matches.

The sequence is built from TRBV12-3 or TRBV12-4 and TRBJ1-2; TRBD1 fits 11 bases in the junction. This clonotype originated in a human donor who was either an allogeneic HSCT recipient or a stem cell or donor lymphocyte infusion donor (not recorded which). It is not recorded whose cells these are; they may come from a transplant donor. The specimen sequenced was blood, either unsorted or a sorted T cell fraction (not recorded which). The CDR3 in this case is CASNRDRGNTNYGYTF. Read as DNA, the sequence is TGTGCCAGCAACCGGGACAGGGGGAATACTAACTATGGCTACACCTTC.